A single TCR beta chain is shown here with its context. Its antigen remains unidentified. In germline, CDR1 is LGHNA, CDR2 YNFKEQ. V trimming: 3 bases; J trimming: 1 base; junction bases outside the gene matches: 5. The CDR3 is 16 residues long. The entry originates in a study of Ad26.COV2.S vaccination and SARS-CoV-2 variants. On the study more broadly: Doses of Ad26.COV2.S were injected into muscle once or twice, 56 days apart.

Treatment reported: roughly 18 received Ad26.COV2.S at low or high dose, single or two shots; about 5 received placebo; per-sample allocation not given. Sampling occurred on day 63 after the first vaccine or placebo injection. Overall study findings and caveats: TCR breadth and depth analyses may have underestimated total T cell responses. Spike-specific TCR breadth was greater after Ad26.COV2.S than placebo.

TCRdb's copy holds only in-frame clones and misses some; the assay was immunoSEQ multiplex PCR. In the table there are hundreds of thousands of clones, around 90% of which are singletons. Sequencing used peripheral blood, obtained in a trial of Ad26.COV2.S vaccine versus placebo. The chain uses TRBV4-2 and TRBJ2-7; 11 bases fit TRBD1. The receptor's source is a person aged 18-65 years who received the Ad26.COV2.S COVID-19 vaccine or a placebo. The CDR3 DNA follows: TGTGCCAGCAGCCAGGACAGGGGGCCTCCATCCTACGAGCAGTACTTC. It translates to CASSQDRGPPSYEQYF.